The 27 T cell receptor beta chains below come from one sample, sequenced in a study of blood T cell repertoires in COVID-19. Profiled with immunoSEQ multiplex PCR; TCRdb holds only in-frame clones, not every one. Of 130,000 to 150,000 clones listed, around nine tenths are singletons. The specimen was peripheral blood. These receptors were taken from a human donor in a cohort sampled during active COVID-19.

This clone was recorded only once. The chain is built from TRBV19 and TRBJ2-3; TRBD2 aligns across 7 bases. This CDR3 has 16 residues. CDR1 is LNHDA and CDR2 is SQIVND in the germline V gene (reference sequence). After removal of 4 bases from V and 2 bases from J, the junction contained 9 bases not matched to a gene. CDR3 coding DNA: TGTGCCAGTAGTAGCCCAGCGGGGATAGACACAGATACGCAGTATTTT. It specifies CASSSPAGIDTDTQYF.

The chain employs TRBV15 and TRBJ2-7; weak D call: TRBD1 (6 bases). V lost 1 base to trimming and J lost 3 bases, with 7 bases between them. The CDR3 is made up of 13 amino acids. Germline V lookup: CDR1 LNHNV, CDR2 YYDKDF (reference sequence). The CDR3 reads CATSRGQDYEQYF. DNA of the CDR3: TGTGCCACCAGCAGAGGACAGGACTACGAGCAGTACTTC.

The chain carries TRBV5-1 and TRBJ1-1; 7 bases align to TRBD1. With V trimmed by 0 bases and J by 4 bases, 3 bases remained unmatched. This CDR3 contains 14 residues. CDR1 is SGHRS, CDR2 YFSETQ, per germline. CDR3 protein: CASSLDRGGTEAFF. CDR3 DNA: TGCGCCAGCAGCTTGGACAGGGGAGGCACTGAAGCTTTCTTT.

This chain connects TRBV13 to TRBJ1-2, with 10 nucleotides matching TRBD1. CDR1 PRHDT and CDR2 FYEKMQ come from the germline V gene (reference sequence). This CDR3 has 16 residues. J was trimmed by 4 bases and V by 0 bases; bases with no gene match: 5. DNA for the CDR3: TGTGCCAGCAGCTTAGGGACAGGGGGCTTGTTCTATGGCTACACCTTC. Amino acids: CASSLGTGGLFYGYTF.

The chain has TRBV7-9 and TRBJ1-2; 8 nucleotides line up with TRBD1. Per the germline V gene, CDR1 is SEHNR and CDR2 is FQNEAQ (reference sequence). The J segment lost 3 bases and the V segment lost 6 bases, leaving 3 bases of the junction unmatched. CDR3 length: 13 amino acids. CDR3 nucleotides: TGTGCCAGCAGTGGGACAGGCGACTATGGCTACACCTTC. Encoded protein: CASSGTGDYGYTF.

The rearrangement joins TRBV6-1 to TRBJ1-1; 7 bases line up with TRBD1. Germline loops: CDR1 MNHNS, CDR2 SASEGT. V shed 4 bases and J 1 base; nucleotides not matched to a gene: 9. This CDR3 is built from 16 residues. The CDR3 loop is CASSGNPTGRNTEAFF. The DNA for the CDR3 is TGTGCCAGCAGTGGAAACCCGACAGGGAGGAACACTGAAGCTTTCTTT.

V gene TRBV15 combines with J gene TRBJ1-1, with D tentatively TRBD1 (6 bases). The CDR3 spans 17 residues. Germline-derived CDR1 and CDR2 are LNHNV and YYDKDF (reference sequence). Trimming left V 5 bases short and J 3 bases short, with 22 bases between. CDR3 sequence: CATSAQGRGVPHTEAFF. In DNA form, the CDR3 reads TGTGCCACCAGCGCACAGGGCCGGGGCGTGCCGCACACTGAAGCTTTCTTT.

This clone showed up just a few times. In DNA, the CDR3 is TGTGCCAGCTCACCGACAGGAAACACCATATATTTT. Its translation: CASSPTGNTIYF. V gene TRBV18 combines with J gene TRBJ1-3; D is uncertain. Per the germline V gene, CDR1 is KGHSH and CDR2 is LQKENI. This CDR3 is 12 amino acids long. The V and J ends lost 3 bases and 4 bases respectively, with 4 bases between them.

In this sample, this clone turned up once. The gene calls are TRBV24-1 and TRBJ2-5; D may be TRBD2 (7 bases). The CDR3 spans 15 residues. Deletions cut 4 bases from V and 5 bases from J, with 16 bases between. Germline V gives CDR1 KGHDR, CDR2 SFDVKD. The CDR3 reads CATSDPRGGGETQYF. CDR3 bases: TGTGCCACCAGTGACCCCCGCGGGGGCGGGGAGACCCAGTACTTC.

J is TRBJ1-5 and V is TRBV7-2; TRBD1 might be the D (6 bases). The ends were cut back, 4 bases at V and 6 bases at J, with 10 bases in the middle. This CDR3 contains 13 residues. Germline values: CDR1 SGHTA, CDR2 FQGNSA. CDR3 residues: CASSYQGIQPQHF. The CDR3 DNA follows: TGTGCCAGCAGCTACCAGGGGATTCAGCCCCAGCATTTT.

This sequence joins TRBV5-3 and TRBJ1-5; 8 nucleotides line up with TRBD1. TRBV5-3 is assigned to the ORF class and has an uncertain function. This CDR3 comprises 17 residues. The junction had 10 bases not matched to a gene; V was cut back by 0 bases and J by 5 bases. The CDR3 reads CARSLDDRGGLDQPQHF. In nucleotides, the CDR3 is TGTGCCAGAAGCTTGGATGACAGGGGCGGTCTGGATCAGCCCCAGCATTTT.

The chain joins TRBV5-4 to TRBJ2-5; TRBD2 is a possible D gene (5 bases). Germline V CDR1 and CDR2: SGHNT, YYREEE (reference sequence). CDR3 size: 15 residues. Trimming took 7 bases from V and 0 from J, leaving 16 bases between them. In nucleotides, the CDR3 is TGTGCCAGCGTCCTCGATCCGGGGAACCAAGAGACCCAGTACTTC. Its protein is CASVLDPGNQETQYF. The full variable domain, its missing parts supplied by reference TRBV5-4 and TRBJ2-5, is ETGVTQSPTHLIKTRGQQVTLRCSSQSGHNTVSWYQQALGQGPQFIFQYYREEENGRGNFPPRFSGLQFPNYSSELNVNALELDDSALYLCASVLDPGNQETQYFGPGTRLLVL.

The chain employs TRBV30 and TRBJ1-4; TRBD1 matches at 11 bases. CDR1 is GTSNPN and CDR2 is SVGIG in the germline V gene (reference sequence). J gave up 7 bases and V 3 bases, and 4 bases lay outside the gene matches. The CDR3 consists of 14 residues. CDR3 in amino acids: CAWSRTGGSEKLFF. CDR3 DNA sequence: TGTGCCTGGAGCCGGACAGGGGGCAGTGAAAAACTGTTTTTT.

V and J are TRBV7-9 and TRBJ1-3; D call uncertain. Trimming pared 1 base from V and 0 bases from J, leaving 16 bases between. This CDR3 has 18 amino acids. Germline V gene data show CDR1 as SEHNR and CDR2 as FQNEAQ (reference sequence). CDR3 DNA sequence: TGTGCCAGCAGCTTAGGGTCCGGCGGCGGTTTCTCTGGAAACACCATATATTTT. It encodes CASSLGSGGGFSGNTIYF. Variable domain in full (rest from reference TRBV7-9 and TRBJ1-3): DTGVSQNPRHKITKRGQNVTFRCDPISEHNRLYWYRQTLGQGPEFLTYFQNEAQLEKSRLLSDRFSAERPKGSFSTLEIQRTEQGDSAMYLCASSLGSGGGFSGNTIYFGEGSWLTVV.

The chain employs TRBV6-2 or TRBV6-3 and TRBJ2-1; no reliable D call. This CDR3 comprises 12 residues. CDR1 and CDR2 (germline): MNHEY, SVGEGT. With 7 bases removed from V and 7 bases from J, the gap between germline ends came to 11 bases. For the CDR3, the DNA is TGTGCCAGCACCCCTAATCGGAATGAGCAGTTCTTC. As protein: CASTPNRNEQFF.

Only one count was recorded for this clone. The genes are TRBV9 and TRBJ2-4, with D tentatively TRBD2 (5 bases). Germline CDR1 reads SGDLS; CDR2 reads YYNGEE. This CDR3 is 14 amino acids long. V was cut by 4 bases and J by 7 bases, with 15 bases left in between. CDR3 sequence reads: CASSNPRESNIQYF. CDR3 nucleotides: TGTGCCAGCAGCAATCCGAGGGAGTCGAACATTCAGTACTTC.

This clone came up once. J is TRBJ1-2 and V is TRBV6-6, with 8 bases identical to TRBD1. The CDR3 is made up of 14 amino acids. Germline lookup yields CDR1 MNHNY and CDR2 SVGAGI (reference sequence). V gave up 1 base and J gave up 5 bases; unmatched junction bases: 3. Here the CDR3 reads CASSYFDRGYGYTF. As DNA, the CDR3 is TGTGCCAGCAGTTACTTCGACAGGGGATATGGCTACACCTTC.

The chain carries TRBV5-6 and TRBJ1-2, with TRBD1 matching 7 bases. Germline CDR1 reads SGHDT; CDR2 reads YYEEEE. V lost 4 bases and J lost 0; bases outside the gene matches: 9. CDR3 length: 16 amino acids. The CDR3 spells CASSTYRTGANYGYTF. The CDR3 DNA follows: TGTGCCAGCAGCACCTACCGGACAGGAGCTAACTATGGCTACACCTTC.

The chain employs TRBV19 and TRBJ2-1, with 10 bases fitting TRBD1. Germline V CDR1 and CDR2: LNHDA, SQIVND (reference sequence). V shed 7 bases and J 4 bases; nucleotides not matched to a gene: 13. This CDR3 spans 17 amino acids. DNA for the CDR3: TGTGCCAGTAAGGGTCCAGGATGGGACAGGGGTTACAATGAGCAGTTCTTC. Translated, it gives CASKGPGWDRGYNEQFF.

The V call is TRBV7-9, the J call TRBJ1-5; D is uncertain. The CDR3 consists of 15 residues. Per the germline V gene, CDR1 is SEHNR and CDR2 is FQNEAQ (reference sequence). V shed 5 bases and J shed 4 bases, with 15 bases lying between them. Here the CDR3 DNA reads TGTGCCAGCAGCCGAGAACCGGGTCGGAATCAGCCCCAGCATTTT. The encoded protein is CASSREPGRNQPQHF.

There are a few counts of this clone. The V gene is TRBV4-3, the J gene TRBJ2-3; 10 nucleotides agree with TRBD1. The V gene's germline CDR1 is LGHNA and CDR2 YSLEER. The CDR3 is 14 amino acids. With V trimmed by 5 bases and J by 3 bases, 2 bases remained unmatched. CDR3 DNA: TGCGCCAGCAGCTTGGGACAGGGGACAGATACGCAGTATTTT. Translated, it gives CASSLGQGTDTQYF.

V usage is TRBV5-1 and J usage is TRBJ2-3; no clear D. The CDR3 sequence is 15 residues long. Germline CDR1 reads SGHRS; CDR2 reads YFSETQ. V gave up 5 bases and J gave up 4 bases, with 17 bases separating them. CDR3 in DNA: TGCGCCAGCAGGATCCGCCTCGGAGACCCAGATACGCAGTATTTT. Protein: CASRIRLGDPDTQYF.

This chain links TRBV7-6 with TRBJ2-3; 7 bases line up with TRBD2. V was pared by 1 base and J by 6 bases, with 16 bases of the junction left unmatched. The CDR3 extends over 18 amino acids. Germline assignment: CDR1 SGHVS and CDR2 FNYEAQ. CDR3 coding DNA: TGTGCCAGCAGCTTAGAGGGAGCGGGGAGGGCCATGATGGATACGCAGTATTTT. This codes for CASSLEGAGRAMMDTQYF.

This CDR3 is CASGPGGDGGNTIYF. In DNA form, the CDR3 reads TGTGCCAGCGGACCTGGAGGTGATGGCGGAAACACCATATATTTT. V is TRBV7-3 and J is TRBJ1-3; D remains ambiguous. Trimming stripped 8 bases from V and 4 bases from J, with 18 bases between. The CDR3 extends over 15 amino acids. The V gene's germline CDR1 is SGHTA and CDR2 FQGTGA.

The chain couples TRBV6-5 to TRBJ1-4, with D tentatively TRBD1 (6 bases). CDR1 MNHEY and CDR2 SVGAGI come from the germline V gene. V was shortened by 7 bases and J by 6 bases, with 15 bases between the two germline ends. The CDR3 runs 14 residues. CDR3: CASTTSGGYEKLFF. The DNA of the CDR3 is TGTGCCAGCACCACAAGCGGGGGCTATGAAAAACTGTTTTTT.

The rearrangement joins TRBV5-4 to TRBJ1-4; D may be TRBD1 (6 bases). In germline, CDR1 is SGHNT, CDR2 YYREEE (reference sequence). The V end lost 4 bases, the J end lost 4 bases, and 14 bases lay between the germline ends. The CDR3 consists of 15 residues. The CDR3 region has the DNA TGTGCCAGCAGCAGGGGGGGCAGGGTTAATGAAAAACTGTTTTTT. This translates into CASSRGGRVNEKLFF.

This rearrangement joins TRBV6-5 to TRBJ2-1, with 11 bases lining up with TRBD2. CDR1 is MNHEY and CDR2 is SVGAGI in the germline V gene. The V and J ends lost 5 bases and 10 bases, in that order; junction bases with no gene match: 7. The CDR3 runs 14 residues. CDR3 amino acids: CASSRGTSGGEQFF. As DNA, the CDR3 is TGTGCCAGCAGTAGGGGGACTAGCGGAGGAGAGCAGTTCTTC.